Reported below is one TCR beta chain. This sample stems from a study of blood T cell repertoires in COVID-19. Looking at the study overall: From the United States, Italy and Spain came samples of acute and convalescent COVID-19. T cells, B-cell-depleted T cells, or PBMCs supplied cDNA or gDNA.

Clones were sequenced by immunoSEQ multiplex PCR, and TCRdb holds only the in-frame ones, with some missing. The repertoire has under 95,000 clones, around 83% of them found once; the top ten carry about 2%. The specimen sequenced was peripheral blood. This TCR came from a woman between 65 and 79 years old with acute or convalescent COVID-19.

Here the CDR3 reads CASSEGGTEIQSLHF. CDR3 DNA: TGCGCCAGCAGTGAGGGCGGGACCGAGATCCAATCCCTCCACTTT. The chain is built from TRBV10-1 and TRBJ1-6; D is perhaps TRBD1 (5 bases). Germline CDR1 is WNHNN and CDR2 is SYGVQD (reference sequence). The ends were cut back, 2 bases at V and 14 bases at J, with 19 bases in the middle. The CDR3 extends over 15 amino acids.